Below, 20 T cell receptor beta chains from the same sample are listed, as sequenced in a study of blood T cell repertoires in COVID-19. Method: immunoSEQ multiplex PCR; TCRdb's copy keeps in-frame clones and lacks some. The table includes tens of thousands of clones, 89% detected once. The sample was peripheral blood. The receptor source for this set is a man in his sixties with COVID-19, enrolled during active disease.

V is TRBV28 and J is TRBJ2-1; 7 bases fit TRBD2. The V gene end was trimmed by 2 bases and the J gene end by 3 bases; junction bases not matched to a gene: 4. This CDR3 spans 15 amino acids. CDR1 is MDHEN and CDR2 is SYDVKM in the germline V gene. The CDR3 protein is CASSLDERGYNEQFF. CDR3 DNA: TGTGCCAGCAGTTTAGACGAGCGGGGCTACAATGAGCAGTTCTTC.

The rearrangement links TRBV4-3 to TRBJ1-2; D is perhaps TRBD1 (5 bases). Germline-derived CDR1 and CDR2 are LGHNA and YSLEER. Trimming stripped 4 bases from V and 6 bases from J, with 15 bases between. This CDR3 has 14 amino acids. This CDR3 is CASSPFRGGDGYTF. CDR3 coding DNA: TGCGCCAGCAGCCCTTTTAGGGGCGGGGATGGCTACACCTTC.

The chain couples TRBV6-5 to TRBJ1-1; D call uncertain. The CDR3 has 13 amino acids. Germline V gene lookup returns CDR1 MNHEY and CDR2 SVGAGI. The germline V and J ends were trimmed by 7 bases and 0 bases, with 9 bases remaining between them. CDR3 sequence: CASTPTMNTEAFF. The CDR3 region has the DNA TGTGCCAGCACCCCAACTATGAACACTGAAGCTTTCTTT.

This chain links TRBV2 with TRBJ2-6; perhaps TRBD1 as D (5 bases). Trimming took off 6 bases at V and 4 bases at J, with 16 bases between the two ends. This CDR3 has 16 residues. The germline gives CDR1 SNHLY, CDR2 FYNNEI. CDR3 in DNA: TGTGCCAGCAGCTCACCGACAGACCCCGGGGCCAACGTCCTGACTTTC. It encodes CASSSPTDPGANVLTF.

This chain connects TRBV12-3 or TRBV12-4 to TRBJ2-3; D remains ambiguous. This CDR3 region has 12 residues. Trimming removed 7 bases at V and 6 bases at J, with 11 bases between. For the CDR3, the DNA is TGTGCCAGCACCTTATTCTCGGATACGCAGTATTTT. This gives the protein CASTLFSDTQYF.

This clone was seen more than once but under ten times. The chain links TRBV28 to TRBJ1-5; no reliable D call. CDR1 MDHEN and CDR2 SYDVKM come from the germline V gene. The V end lost 0 bases, the J end lost 0 bases, and 12 bases lay between the germline ends. This CDR3 is 17 amino acids long. In DNA form, the CDR3 reads TGTGCCAGCAGTTTATGGAGAGGGCAGTCTAGCAATCAGCCCCAGCATTTT. Translation: CASSLWRGQSSNQPQHF.

V is TRBV6-5 and J is TRBJ1-6; TRBD1 aligns across 7 bases. Trimming cost V 2 bases and J 6 bases; bases outside gene matches: 1. This CDR3 comprises 14 residues. CDR1 and CDR2 (germline): MNHEY, SVGAGI. The CDR3 reads CASSYAGGNSPLHF. CDR3 DNA sequence: TGTGCCAGCAGTTACGCAGGGGGTAATTCACCCCTCCACTTT.

The chain couples TRBV5-1 to TRBJ2-3; the D gene is possibly TRBD2 (5 bases). The CDR3 has 14 residues. Germline assignment: CDR1 SGHRS and CDR2 YFSETQ. V lost 5 bases to trimming and J lost 1 base, with 11 bases between them. The CDR3 sequence: CASSQSGGTDTQYF. The CDR3 DNA reads as TGCGCCAGCAGTCAATCCGGGGGCACAGATACGCAGTATTTT.

The V call is TRBV19, the J call TRBJ1-5; a weak D match, TRBD1 (5 bases). CDR1 is LNHDA, CDR2 SQIVND, per germline (reference sequence). The CDR3 length is 14 residues. V lost 3 bases, J lost 6 bases, and 12 bases lay in between. The CDR3 spells CASSIGRRGQPQHF. The CDR3 DNA reads as TGTGCCAGTAGTATCGGGAGGAGGGGTCAGCCCCAGCATTTT. The complete variable domain, with remaining parts taken from reference TRBV19 and TRBJ1-5, reads DGGITQSPKYLFRKEGQNVTLSCEQNLNHDAMYWYRQDPGQGLRLIYYSQIVNDFQKGDIAEGYSVSREKKESFPLTVTSAQKNPTAFYLCASSIGRRGQPQHFGDGTRLSIL.

This clone was detected once. The V and J genes are TRBV12-3 or TRBV12-4 and TRBJ1-1; D might be TRBD1 (6 bases). Trimming took off 3 bases at V and 5 bases at J, with 10 bases between the two ends. This CDR3 comprises 13 residues. CDR3 DNA: TGTGCCAGCAGTTTTGGGGGCCAGACTGAAGCTTTCTTT. Its translation is CASSFGGQTEAFF.

This chain connects TRBV3-1 (or the pseudogene TRBV3-2) to TRBJ2-1; D is uncertain. The CDR3 totals 13 residues. Trimming shortened V by 4 bases and J by 5 bases, and 9 bases separated the two germline ends. Germline CDR1 LGHDT, CDR2 YNNKEL (reference sequence). CDR3 sequence (DNA): TGTGCCAGCAGCCCGAGTTTCCACAATGAGCAGTTCTTC. It yields the protein CASSPSFHNEQFF.

The genes are TRBV4-1 and TRBJ1-4; possibly TRBD1 for D (6 bases). V was clipped by 0 bases and J by 6 bases, with 14 bases between them. The CDR3 has 16 residues. Per the germline V gene, CDR1 is MGHRA and CDR2 is YSYEKL. The CDR3 DNA reads as TGCGCCAGCAGCCAAGAGGCGGGGGCAGGACATGAAAAACTGTTTTTT. Translated, it gives CASSQEAGAGHEKLFF.

Written as DNA, the CDR3 is TGTGCCAGCAGCCCCGGCAGGCGTGGCACTGAAGCTTTCTTT. This encodes CASSPGRRGTEAFF. The chain is built from TRBV7-3 and TRBJ1-1; D is ambiguous. The germline CDR1 and CDR2 sequences are SGHTA and FQGTGA. The CDR3 consists of 14 residues. With 5 bases removed from V and 4 bases from J, the gap between germline ends came to 14 bases.

The V and J genes are TRBV28 and TRBJ1-6, with 11 bases matching TRBD1. The CDR3 extends over 15 amino acids. Per germline, CDR1 MDHEN and CDR2 SYDVKM. V shed 6 bases and J 8 bases; nucleotides not matched to a gene: 6. Written as DNA, the CDR3 is TGTGCCAGCAGCGGACAGGGGGCTCTTGATTCACCCCTCCACTTT. Translating gives CASSGQGALDSPLHF. The whole variable domain, remainder taken from reference TRBV28 and TRBJ1-6, is DVKVTQSSRYLVKRTGEKVFLECVQDMDHENMFWYRQDPGLGLRLIYFSYDVKMKEKGDIPEGYSVSREKKERFSLILESASTNQTSMYLCASSGQGALDSPLHFGNGTRLTVT.

This sequence joins TRBV5-1 and TRBJ2-1, with 7 nucleotides matching TRBD2. The V and J ends lost 0 bases and 7 bases, in that order; junction bases with no gene match: 10. CDR1 and CDR2 from the germline V gene are SGHRS and YFSETQ. The CDR3 has 16 residues. The CDR3 sequence is CASSLEPSGEGNEQFF. The CDR3 DNA is TGCGCCAGCAGCTTGGAGCCTAGCGGCGAGGGGAATGAGCAGTTCTTC. The variable domain in full, completed from reference TRBV5-1 and TRBJ2-1, reads KAGVTQTPRYLIKTRGQQVTLSCSPISGHRSVSWYQQTPGQGLQFLFEYFSETQRNKGNFPGRFSGRQFSNSRSEMNVSTLELGDSALYLCASSLEPSGEGNEQFFGPGTRLTVL.

V is TRBV6-8 and J is TRBJ1-5; D is possibly TRBD1 (5 bases). Trimming cost V 10 bases and J 4 bases, with 14 bases left between them. The CDR3 extends over 13 amino acids. Germline V gene lookup returns CDR1 MNHGY and CDR2 SAAAGT. CDR3 nucleotide sequence: TGTGCCACCCGGGGGATGGGTAATCAGCCCCAGCATTTT. Protein product: CATRGMGNQPQHF.

V gene TRBV23-1 combines with J gene TRBJ1-1; no clear D. Being an ORF, TRBV23-1 has a function that is uncertain. Trimming removed 8 bases at V and 1 base at J, with 11 bases between. The CDR3 length is 13 residues. CDR3 bases: TGCGCCAGCCGCCTTCGCGGGAACACTGAAGCTTTCTTT. Protein sequence: CASRLRGNTEAFF.

This clone was seen a single time. The chain recombines TRBV28 with TRBJ1-2; D call uncertain. Germline V gene sequence: CDR1 MDHEN, CDR2 SYDVKM. Deletions cut 1 base from V and 3 bases from J, with 12 bases between. The CDR3 totals 15 residues. The CDR3 here is CASSLFRELHYGYTF. The CDR3 nucleotides read TGTGCCAGCAGTTTATTTCGGGAGTTGCACTATGGCTACACCTTC.

This rearrangement joins TRBV3-1 (or the pseudogene TRBV3-2) to TRBJ2-5, with 13 bases that match TRBD2. CDR3 length: 16 amino acids. J was trimmed by 4 bases and V by 4 bases; bases with no gene match: 6. In germline, CDR1 is LGHDT, CDR2 YNNKEL (reference sequence). In nucleotides, the CDR3 is TGTGCCAGCAGCCCACATGGGACTAGCGGGATAGAGACCCAGTACTTC. It is translated as CASSPHGTSGIETQYF.

This clone has just a few counts. The chain is built from TRBV15 and TRBJ2-5; a weak D match, TRBD1 (6 bases). Germline V gives CDR1 LNHNV, CDR2 YYDKDF (reference sequence). Trimming took off 0 bases at V and 5 bases at J, with 10 bases between the two ends. The CDR3 totals 14 residues. For the CDR3, the DNA is TGTGCCACCAGCAGAGACACAGGGTTGGAGACCCAGTACTTC. It translates to CATSRDTGLETQYF. The entire variable domain, with the rest obtained from reference TRBV15 and TRBJ2-5, is as follows: DAMVIQNPRYQVTQFGKPVTLSCSQTLNHNVMYWYQQKSSQAPKLLFHYYDKDFNNEADTPDNFQSRRPNTSFCFLDIRSPGLGDTAMYLCATSRDTGLETQYFGPGTRLLVL.